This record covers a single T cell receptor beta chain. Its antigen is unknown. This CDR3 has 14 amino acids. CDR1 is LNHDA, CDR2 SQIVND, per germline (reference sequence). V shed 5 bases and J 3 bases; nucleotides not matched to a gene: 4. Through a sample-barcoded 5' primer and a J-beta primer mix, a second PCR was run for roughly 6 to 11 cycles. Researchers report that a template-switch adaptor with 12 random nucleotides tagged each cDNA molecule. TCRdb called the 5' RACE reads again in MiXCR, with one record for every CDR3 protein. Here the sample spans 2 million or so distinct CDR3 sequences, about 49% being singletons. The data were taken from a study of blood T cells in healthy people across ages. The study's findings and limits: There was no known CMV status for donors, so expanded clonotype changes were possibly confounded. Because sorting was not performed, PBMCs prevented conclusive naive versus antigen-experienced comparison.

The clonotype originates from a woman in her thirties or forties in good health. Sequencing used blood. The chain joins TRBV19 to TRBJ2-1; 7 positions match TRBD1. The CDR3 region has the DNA TGTGCCAGTAGTGCGCGACAGGGCTACAATGAGCAGTTCTTC. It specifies CASSARQGYNEQFF.